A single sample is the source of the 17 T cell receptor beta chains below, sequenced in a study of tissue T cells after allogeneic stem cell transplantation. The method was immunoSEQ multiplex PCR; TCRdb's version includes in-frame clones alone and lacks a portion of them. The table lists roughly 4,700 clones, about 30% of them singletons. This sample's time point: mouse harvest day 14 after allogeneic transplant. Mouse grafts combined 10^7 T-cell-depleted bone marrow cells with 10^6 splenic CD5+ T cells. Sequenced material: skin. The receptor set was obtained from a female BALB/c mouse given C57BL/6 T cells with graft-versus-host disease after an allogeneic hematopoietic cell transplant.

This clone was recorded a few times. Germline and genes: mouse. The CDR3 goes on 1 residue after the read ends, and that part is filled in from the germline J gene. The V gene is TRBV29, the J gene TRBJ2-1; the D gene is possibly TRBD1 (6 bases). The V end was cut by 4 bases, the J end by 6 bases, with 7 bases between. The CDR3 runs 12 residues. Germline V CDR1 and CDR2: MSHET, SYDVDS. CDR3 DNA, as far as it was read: TGTGCTAGCAGTTCAGGGGTTGCTGAGCAGTTC. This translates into CASSSGVAEQF. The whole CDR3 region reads CASSSGVAEQFF. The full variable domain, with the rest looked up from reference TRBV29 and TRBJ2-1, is DMKVTQMPRYLIKRMGENVLLECGQDMSHETMYWYRQDPGLGLQLIYISYDVDSNSEGDIPKGYRVSRKKREHFSLILDSAKTNQTSVYFCASSSGVAEQFFGPGTRLTVL.

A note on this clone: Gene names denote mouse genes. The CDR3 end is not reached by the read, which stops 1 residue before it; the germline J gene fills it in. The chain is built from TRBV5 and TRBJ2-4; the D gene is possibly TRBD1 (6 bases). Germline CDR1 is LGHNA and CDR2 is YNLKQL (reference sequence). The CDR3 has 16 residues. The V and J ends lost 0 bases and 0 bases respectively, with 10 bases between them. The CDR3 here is CASSQERGGSQNTLYF. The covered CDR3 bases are TGTGCCAGCAGCCAAGAGAGAGGGGGTAGTCAAAACACCTTGTAC.

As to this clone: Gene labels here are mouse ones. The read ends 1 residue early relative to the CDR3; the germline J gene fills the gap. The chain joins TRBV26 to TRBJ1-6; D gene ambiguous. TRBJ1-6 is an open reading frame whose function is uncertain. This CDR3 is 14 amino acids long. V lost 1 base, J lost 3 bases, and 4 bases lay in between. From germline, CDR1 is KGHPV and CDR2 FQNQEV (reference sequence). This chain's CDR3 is CASSLYNYNSPLYF. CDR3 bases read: TGTGCCAGCAGTCTGTACAACTATAATTCGCCCCTCTAC.

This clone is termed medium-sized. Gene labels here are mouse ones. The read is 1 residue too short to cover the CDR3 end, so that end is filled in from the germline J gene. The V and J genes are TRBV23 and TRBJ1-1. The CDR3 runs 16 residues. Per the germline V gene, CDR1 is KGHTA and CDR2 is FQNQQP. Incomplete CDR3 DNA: TGCTCCAGCAGTCAATCAAAGGGCAGACCAAACACAGAAGTCTTC. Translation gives CSSSQSKGRPNTEVF. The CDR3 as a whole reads CSSSQSKGRPNTEVFF.

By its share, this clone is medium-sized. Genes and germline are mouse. The CDR3 loop is CASSLRTGVYEQYF. The CDR3 DNA, read in part, is TGTGCCAGCAGTCTGCGGACTGGGGTGTATGAACAGTAC. The chain carries TRBV26 and TRBJ2-7; the match to TRBD2 covers 9 bases. The read comes to an end 1 residue before the CDR3 does, leaving the germline J gene to fill in the end. The CDR3 is 14 residues long. CDR1 and CDR2 (germline): KGHPV, FQNQEV (reference sequence). V shed 2 bases, J shed 4 bases, and the junction held 3 bases outside the gene matches.

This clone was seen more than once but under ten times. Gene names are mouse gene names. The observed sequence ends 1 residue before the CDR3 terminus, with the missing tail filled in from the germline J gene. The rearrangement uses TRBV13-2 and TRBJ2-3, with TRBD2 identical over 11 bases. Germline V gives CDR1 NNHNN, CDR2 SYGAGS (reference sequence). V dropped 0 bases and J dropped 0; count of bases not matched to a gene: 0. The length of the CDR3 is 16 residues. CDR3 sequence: CASGDGDWGSAETLYF. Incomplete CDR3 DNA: TGTGCCAGCGGTGATGGGGACTGGGGGAGTGCAGAAACGCTGTAT.

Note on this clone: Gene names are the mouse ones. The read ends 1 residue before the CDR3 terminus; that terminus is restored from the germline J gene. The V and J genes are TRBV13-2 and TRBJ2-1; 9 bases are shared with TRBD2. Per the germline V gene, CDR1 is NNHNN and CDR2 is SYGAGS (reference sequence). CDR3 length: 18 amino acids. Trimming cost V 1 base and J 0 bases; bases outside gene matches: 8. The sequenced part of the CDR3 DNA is TGTGCCAGCGGTGATCCTGGGGGGGGGATATATAACTATGCTGAGCAGTTC. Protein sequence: CASGDPGGGIYNYAEQF. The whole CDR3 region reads CASGDPGGGIYNYAEQFF.

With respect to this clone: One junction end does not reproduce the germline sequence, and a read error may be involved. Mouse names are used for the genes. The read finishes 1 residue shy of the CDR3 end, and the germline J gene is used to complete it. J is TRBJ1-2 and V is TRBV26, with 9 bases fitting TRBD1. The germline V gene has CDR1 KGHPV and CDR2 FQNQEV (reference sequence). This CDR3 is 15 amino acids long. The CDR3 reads CASILGQGRDSDYTF. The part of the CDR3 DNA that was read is TGTGCCAGCATTCTGGGACAGGGAAGGGACTCCGACTACACC. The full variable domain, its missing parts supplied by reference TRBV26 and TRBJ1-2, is NSKVIQTPRYLVKGQGQKAKMRCIPEKGHPVVFWYQQNKNNEFKFLINFQNQEVLQQIDMTEKRFSAECPSNSPCSLEIQSSEAGDSALYLCASILGQGRDSDYTFGSGTRLLVI.

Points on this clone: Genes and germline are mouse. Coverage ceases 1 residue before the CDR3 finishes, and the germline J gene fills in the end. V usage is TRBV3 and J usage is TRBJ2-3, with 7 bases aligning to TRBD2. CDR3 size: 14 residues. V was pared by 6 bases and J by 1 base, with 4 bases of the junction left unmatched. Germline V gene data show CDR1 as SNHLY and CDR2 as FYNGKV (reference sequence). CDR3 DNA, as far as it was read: TGTGCCAGCAGGTTGGGGGGTGGTGCAGAAACGCTGTAT. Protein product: CASRLGGGAETLY. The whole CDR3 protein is CASRLGGGAETLYF. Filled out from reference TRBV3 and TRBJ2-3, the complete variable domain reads GPKVLQIPSHQIIDMGQMVTLNCDPVSNHLYFYWYKQILGQQMEFLVNFYNGKVMEKSKLFKDQFSVERPDGSYFTLKIQPTALEDSAVYFCASRLGGGAETLYFGSGTRLTVL.

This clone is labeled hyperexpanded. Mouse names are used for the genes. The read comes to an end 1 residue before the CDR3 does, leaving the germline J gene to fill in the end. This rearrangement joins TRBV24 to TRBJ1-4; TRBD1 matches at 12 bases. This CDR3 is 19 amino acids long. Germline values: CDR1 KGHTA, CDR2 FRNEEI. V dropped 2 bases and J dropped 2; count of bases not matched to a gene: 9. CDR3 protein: CASSLRRDRGPPSNERLFF. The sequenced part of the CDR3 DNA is TGTGCCAGCAGTCTGAGGAGGGACAGGGGGCCCCCCTCCAACGAAAGATTATTT.

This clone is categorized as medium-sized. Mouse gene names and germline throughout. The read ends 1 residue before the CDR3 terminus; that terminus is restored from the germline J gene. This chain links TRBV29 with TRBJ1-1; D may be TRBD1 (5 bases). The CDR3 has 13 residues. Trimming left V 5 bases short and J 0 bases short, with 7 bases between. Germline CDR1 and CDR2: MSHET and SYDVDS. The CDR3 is CASSPGQNTEVFF. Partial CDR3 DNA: TGTGCTAGCAGTCCGGGACAGAACACAGAAGTCTTC. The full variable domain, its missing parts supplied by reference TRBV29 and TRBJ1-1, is DMKVTQMPRYLIKRMGENVLLECGQDMSHETMYWYRQDPGLGLQLIYISYDVDSNSEGDIPKGYRVSRKKREHFSLILDSAKTNQTSVYFCASSPGQNTEVFFGKGTRLTVV.

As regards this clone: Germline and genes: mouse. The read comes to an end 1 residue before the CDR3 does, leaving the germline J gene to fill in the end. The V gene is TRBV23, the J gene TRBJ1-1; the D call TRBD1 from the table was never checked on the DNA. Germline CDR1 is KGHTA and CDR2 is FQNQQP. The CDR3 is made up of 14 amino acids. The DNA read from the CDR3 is TGCTCCAGCAGTCAGCCAGGGAGGGACACAGAAGTCTTC. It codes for CSSSQPGRDTEVF. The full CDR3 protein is CSSSQPGRDTEVFF.

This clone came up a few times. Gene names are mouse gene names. The CDR3 region is CASSQTDYAEQFF. The sequenced CDR3 bases are TGTGCCAGCTCTCAGACAGACTATGCTGAGCAGTTC. The V call is TRBV12-1, the J call TRBJ2-1, with D possibly being TRBD1 (5 bases). The read terminates 1 residue ahead of where the CDR3 ends, so the germline J gene completes it. Germline CDR1 reads SGHSN; CDR2 reads HYEKVE. The CDR3 totals 13 residues. Trimming stripped 2 bases from V and 2 bases from J, with 6 bases between.

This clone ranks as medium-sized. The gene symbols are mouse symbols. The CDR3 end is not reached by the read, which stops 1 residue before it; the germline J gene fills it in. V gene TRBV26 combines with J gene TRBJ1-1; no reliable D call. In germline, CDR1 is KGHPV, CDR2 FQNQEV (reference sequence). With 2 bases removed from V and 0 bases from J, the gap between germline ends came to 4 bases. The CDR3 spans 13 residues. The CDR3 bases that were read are TGTGCCAGCAGTCTGGGGACAAACACAGAAGTCTTC. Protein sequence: CASSLGTNTEVF. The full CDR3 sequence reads CASSLGTNTEVFF.

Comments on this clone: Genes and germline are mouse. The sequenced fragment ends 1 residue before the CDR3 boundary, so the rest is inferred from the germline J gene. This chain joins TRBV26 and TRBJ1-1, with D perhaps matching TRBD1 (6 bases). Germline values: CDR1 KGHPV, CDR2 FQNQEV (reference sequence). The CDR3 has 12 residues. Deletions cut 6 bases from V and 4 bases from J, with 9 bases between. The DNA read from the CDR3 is TGTGCCAGCAGCCGGGACACCACAGAAGTCTTC. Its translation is CASSRDTTEVF. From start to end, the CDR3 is CASSRDTTEVFF.

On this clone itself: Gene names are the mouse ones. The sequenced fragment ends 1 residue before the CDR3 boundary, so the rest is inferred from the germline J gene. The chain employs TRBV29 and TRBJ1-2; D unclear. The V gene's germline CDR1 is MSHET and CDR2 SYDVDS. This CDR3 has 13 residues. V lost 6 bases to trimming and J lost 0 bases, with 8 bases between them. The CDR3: CASSPDTNSDYTF. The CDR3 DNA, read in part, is TGTGCTAGCAGCCCCGACACAAACTCCGACTACACC. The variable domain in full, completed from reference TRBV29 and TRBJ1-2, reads DMKVTQMPRYLIKRMGENVLLECGQDMSHETMYWYRQDPGLGLQLIYISYDVDSNSEGDIPKGYRVSRKKREHFSLILDSAKTNQTSVYFCASSPDTNSDYTFGSGTRLLVI.

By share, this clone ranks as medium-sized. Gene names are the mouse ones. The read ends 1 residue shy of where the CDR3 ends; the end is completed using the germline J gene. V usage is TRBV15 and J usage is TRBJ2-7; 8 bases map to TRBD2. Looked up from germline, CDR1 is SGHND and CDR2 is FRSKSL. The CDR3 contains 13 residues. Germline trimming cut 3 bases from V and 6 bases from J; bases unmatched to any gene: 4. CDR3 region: CASSFWGDFEQYF. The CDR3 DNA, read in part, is TGTGCCAGCAGTTTCTGGGGGGATTTTGAACAGTAC.